Presented here are 31 T cell receptor beta chains from one specimen sequenced in a study of shared clonotypes between healthy human individuals. Only in-frame clones appear in the TCRdb table, and some are missing; sequencing was by immunoSEQ multiplex PCR. This sample has about 1.1 million clones, with around three quarters found just once. Sequencing was performed on memory CD4+ T cells from PBMCs. Subset specified: CD45RA-negative fraction. These receptors were obtained from a man between 18 and 35 years old in good health. Some clones in this sample may be carry-over from other donors' samples.

This clone was seen at least ten times. This rearrangement joins TRBV28 to TRBJ2-4; 9 bases fit TRBD2. V was clipped by 7 bases and J by 8 bases; unmatched bases: 15. This CDR3 spans 16 amino acids. The germline V gene has CDR1 MDHEN and CDR2 SYDVKM. CDR3 nucleotide sequence: TGTGCCAGCATACCCGGCGATGCGGGGGGGAGGCACATTCAGTACTTC. Its protein is CASIPGDAGGRHIQYF.

The V call is TRBV6-6, the J call TRBJ1-1; D ambiguous. Germline assignment: CDR1 MNHNY and CDR2 SVGAGI (reference sequence). V was shortened by 8 bases and J by 3 bases, with 10 bases between the two germline ends. The CDR3 length is 12 residues. In DNA, the CDR3 is TGTGCCAGCTACGCCGGGGACACTGAAGCTTTCTTT. This codes for CASYAGDTEAFF.

Of note for this clone: This may come from a read error, since a much larger clone is one base off. Other DNA sequences within the sample encode an identical CDR3. The chain recombines TRBV5-1 with TRBJ2-1; TRBD1 matches at 7 bases. This CDR3 has 13 residues. The germline V gene has CDR1 SGHRS and CDR2 YFSETQ. With 4 bases clipped from V and 4 bases from J, the junction kept 2 bases outside the gene matches. As DNA, the CDR3 is TGCGCCAGCAGCCTGGGACAGTACAATGAGCAGTTCTTC. Amino acids: CASSLGQYNEQFF.

The V call is TRBV5-6, the J call TRBJ2-5, with D perhaps TRBD2 (6 bases). Germline CDR1 and CDR2: SGHDT and YYEEEE. With 3 bases removed from V and 1 base from J, the gap between germline ends came to 13 bases. CDR3 length: 15 amino acids. This CDR3 is CASSSRSSVQETQYF. The CDR3 nucleotides read TGTGCCAGCAGCTCCCGATCTAGCGTCCAAGAGACCCAGTACTTC.

The chain recombines TRBV5-5 with TRBJ2-7; a weak D match, TRBD2 (5 bases). This CDR3 has 14 residues. Germline CDR1 is SGHKS and CDR2 is YYEKEE (reference sequence). V gave up 0 bases and J gave up 3 bases, with 10 bases separating them. CDR3 in amino acids: CASSLGQGLYEQYF. CDR3 nucleotides: TGTGCCAGCAGCTTGGGTCAAGGACTCTACGAGCAGTACTTC.

The CDR3 protein is CASSPQAGAETQYF. The CDR3 region has the DNA TGCGCCAGCAGCCCCCAAGCGGGAGCAGAGACCCAGTACTTC. The chain links TRBV5-1 to TRBJ2-5; 8 bases align to TRBD2. This CDR3 is built from 14 residues. The V gene's germline CDR1 is SGHRS and CDR2 YFSETQ. Trimming cost V 4 bases and J 4 bases; bases outside gene matches: 6.

This chain connects TRBV5-4 to TRBJ2-7; 12 positions match TRBD1. Germline V gene sequence: CDR1 SGHNT, CDR2 YYREEE (reference sequence). The V gene end was trimmed by 2 bases and the J gene end by 7 bases; junction bases not matched to a gene: 7. The CDR3 loop spans 15 amino acids. This CDR3 reads CASSFPRDRGREQYF. DNA for the CDR3: TGTGCCAGCAGCTTTCCCCGGGACAGGGGGCGTGAGCAGTACTTC.

The rearrangement joins TRBV18 to TRBJ2-2, with 8 positions matching TRBD1. V lost 6 bases and J lost 1; bases outside the gene matches: 16. This CDR3 spans 19 amino acids. Germline CDR1 and CDR2: KGHSH and LQKENI. CDR3 sequence reads: CASSQRTGRIAENTGELFF. The CDR3 coding sequence is TGTGCCAGCTCCCAACGGACAGGGCGAATCGCAGAGAACACCGGGGAGCTGTTTTTT.

A word on this clone: The same CDR3 can be traced to other DNA sequences in this sample. The chain is built from TRBV19 and TRBJ1-4, with no clear D. Trimming left V 3 bases short and J 8 bases short, with 4 bases between. This CDR3 has 11 amino acids. Germline V gene sequence: CDR1 LNHDA, CDR2 SQIVND (reference sequence). CDR3: CASSIGEKLFF. CDR3 in DNA: TGTGCCAGTAGTATCGGGGAAAAACTGTTTTTT.

This clone appeared once. The chain links TRBV6-1 to TRBJ2-3; D gene unclear. V lost 5 bases to trimming and J lost 0 bases, with 12 bases between them. The germline gives CDR1 MNHNS, CDR2 SASEGT. This CDR3 comprises 15 residues. The CDR3 here is CASSLEPRSTDTQYF. CDR3 DNA sequence: TGTGCCAGCAGTTTGGAACCGCGGAGCACAGATACGCAGTATTTT.

The table lists this clone with a count of one. The genes are TRBV5-1 and TRBJ2-3; D uncertain. Trimming took 3 bases from V and 0 from J, leaving 8 bases between them. The germline CDR1 and CDR2 sequences are SGHRS and YFSETQ. This CDR3 comprises 14 residues. CDR3 sequence reads: CASSSAISTDTQYF. The CDR3 DNA is TGCGCCAGCAGCTCGGCTATAAGCACAGATACGCAGTATTTT.

The V gene is TRBV30, the J gene TRBJ2-7, with 7 positions matching TRBD1. Germline V gene sequence: CDR1 GTSNPN, CDR2 SVGIG (reference sequence). This CDR3 has 13 amino acids. V trimming: 2 bases; J trimming: 7 bases; junction bases outside the gene matches: 8. CDR3 region: CAWSPQGDREQYF. The DNA for the CDR3 is TGTGCCTGGAGTCCTCAGGGGGACCGGGAGCAGTACTTC.

In DNA form, the CDR3 reads TGTGCCAGCGCACAGTCGGGTGCTGGAAACACCATATATTTT. It encodes CASAQSGAGNTIYF. The chain combines TRBV28 with TRBJ1-3; D uncertain. The CDR3 covers 14 residues. From germline, CDR1 is MDHEN and CDR2 SYDVKM. With 8 bases removed from V and 2 bases from J, the gap between germline ends came to 13 bases. Full variable domain (rest looked up from reference TRBV28 and TRBJ1-3): DVKVTQSSRYLVKRTGEKVFLECVQDMDHENMFWYRQDPGLGLRLIYFSYDVKMKEKGDIPEGYSVSREKKERFSLILESASTNQTSMYLCASAQSGAGNTIYFGEGSWLTVV.

CDR3 sequence: CASSPRVRDYEQYF. The CDR3 coding sequence is TGTGCCAGCAGCCCGAGGGTGAGGGACTACGAGCAGTACTTC. This rearrangement joins TRBV28 to TRBJ2-7; possible D gene TRBD2, 5 bases. CDR3 length: 14 residues. V lost 6 bases and J lost 3, with 15 bases in between. Germline V gives CDR1 MDHEN, CDR2 SYDVKM.

V usage is TRBV14 and J usage is TRBJ2-3; the D is unclear. CDR3 length: 15 amino acids. Trimming removed 1 base at V and 3 bases at J, with 11 bases between. The germline CDR1 and CDR2 sequences are SGHDN and FVKESK. CDR3 DNA sequence: TGTGCCAGCAGCCAAGTCACCCTAAGGACAGATACGCAGTATTTT. Amino acid sequence: CASSQVTLRTDTQYF.

The V gene is TRBV11-2, the J gene TRBJ1-3; 7 bases align to TRBD1. CDR3 size: 14 residues. Germline V lookup: CDR1 SGHAT, CDR2 FQNNGV. V lost 3 bases and J lost 8; bases outside the gene matches: 7. The CDR3 protein is CASSFTGAQDTIYF. CDR3 nucleotides: TGTGCCAGCAGCTTCACAGGGGCACAAGACACCATATATTTT.

This clone has a handful of counts. The genes are TRBV18 and TRBJ2-7; D might be TRBD1 (6 bases). Trimming left V 4 bases short and J 3 bases short, with 10 bases between. The germline gives CDR1 KGHSH, CDR2 LQKENI. This CDR3 comprises 13 residues. The CDR3 reads CASSRGHNYEQYF. The CDR3 DNA follows: TGTGCCAGCTCACGGGGACACAACTACGAGCAGTACTTC.

The chain links TRBV2 to TRBJ2-7, with D possibly matching TRBD2 (6 bases). This CDR3 region has 15 residues. Germline V gene data show CDR1 as SNHLY and CDR2 as FYNNEI. V lost 5 bases to trimming and J lost 6 bases, with 20 bases between them. This CDR3 reads CASSSLTRRLSEQYF. The CDR3 nucleotides read TGTGCCAGCAGTTCCTTGACTAGACGTCTCTCCGAGCAGTACTTC.

The rearrangement uses TRBV4-2 and TRBJ2-5, with unresolved D. The CDR3 runs to 15 residues. Germline CDR1 is LGHNA and CDR2 is YNFKEQ. Trimming removed 4 bases from V and 3 bases from J, with 15 bases in between. In DNA form, the CDR3 reads TGTGCCAGCAGCCCCTCCCCCCCACATGAAGAGACCCAGTACTTC. Translation gives CASSPSPPHEETQYF.

V is TRBV5-1 and J is TRBJ2-7; D remains ambiguous. CDR1 is SGHRS and CDR2 is YFSETQ in the germline V gene. The CDR3 runs to 11 residues. Trimming removed 1 base from V and 5 bases from J, with 4 bases in between. The CDR3 reads CASSLSHEQYF. The CDR3, as DNA: TGCGCCAGCAGCTTGTCCCACGAGCAGTACTTC.

The V call is TRBV11-2, the J call TRBJ1-1; the D is unclear. Germline V gene sequence: CDR1 SGHAT, CDR2 FQNNGV. The V gene lost 5 bases and the J gene lost 4 bases, with 14 bases spanning the gap. The CDR3 runs to 14 residues. CDR3 region: CASSTVGGSTEAFF. The CDR3 DNA sequence: TGTGCCAGCAGCACAGTGGGCGGGAGCACTGAAGCTTTCTTT.

The chain employs TRBV11-2 and TRBJ2-2, with TRBD2 matching over 9 bases. V shed 5 bases and J 5 bases; nucleotides not matched to a gene: 6. This CDR3 spans 15 amino acids. Germline V gives CDR1 SGHAT, CDR2 FQNNGV. CDR3 in amino acids: CASSVSGRRTGELFF. DNA of the CDR3: TGTGCCAGCAGCGTTAGCGGGAGAAGGACCGGGGAGCTGTTTTTT.

This rearrangement joins TRBV28 to TRBJ2-5; 9 nucleotides line up with TRBD1. The CDR3 has 14 amino acids. V trimming: 4 bases; J trimming: 5 bases; junction bases outside the gene matches: 5. The germline V gene encodes CDR1 MDHEN and CDR2 SYDVKM. CDR3 DNA: TGTGCCAGCAGTTGGGGACAGGGTGGGGAGACCCAGTACTTC. Translating gives CASSWGQGGETQYF.

The CDR3 region has the DNA TGCGCCAGCAGCCAAGGGTATGGTGGGAGTACTGAAGCTTTCTTT. Its translation is CASSQGYGGSTEAFF. J is TRBJ1-1 and V is TRBV4-1, with D unclear. Germline CDR1 and CDR2: MGHRA and YSYEKL. CDR3 length: 15 residues. V lost 1 base to trimming and J lost 5 bases, with 14 bases between them.

The CDR3 nucleotides are TGTGCCAGTAGAAGGGGGGCACCTAACTATGGCTACACCTTC. Amino acids: CASRRGAPNYGYTF. J is TRBJ1-2 and V is TRBV19; D may be TRBD1 (6 bases). The CDR3 contains 14 residues. Germline assignment: CDR1 LNHDA and CDR2 SQIVND (reference sequence). Trimming stripped 6 bases from V and 0 bases from J, with 11 bases between.

This clone has a handful of counts. Other DNA sequences in this sample translate to the same CDR3. The chain joins TRBV29-1 to TRBJ1-5; D is perhaps TRBD1 (5 bases). This CDR3 spans 12 amino acids. The germline V and J ends were trimmed by 6 bases and 0 bases, with 6 bases remaining between them. CDR1 SQVTM and CDR2 ANQGSEA come from the germline V gene. CDR3 protein: CSVGGSNQPQHF. The CDR3 nucleotides are TGCAGCGTCGGGGGTAGCAATCAGCCCCAGCATTTT.

The chain uses TRBV7-8 and TRBJ1-1, with 9 bases lining up with TRBD1. V lost 3 bases to trimming and J lost 2 bases; unmatched junction nucleotides: 7. The CDR3 runs 16 residues. Germline V lookup: CDR1 SGHVS, CDR2 FQNEAQ. CDR3 sequence reads: CASSFRQQGANTEAFF. The CDR3 region has the DNA TGTGCCAGCAGCTTCCGCCAACAGGGGGCTAACACTGAAGCTTTCTTT.

CDR3 in amino acids: CASSQEEGRGREQFF. In nucleotides, the CDR3 is TGCGCCAGCAGCCAAGAGGAGGGCAGGGGAAGGGAGCAGTTCTTC. The chain couples TRBV4-1 to TRBJ2-1, with D tentatively TRBD1 or TRBD2 (6 bases each). The V end lost 0 bases, the J end lost 10 bases, and 16 bases lay between the germline ends. Germline V gives CDR1 MGHRA, CDR2 YSYEKL. The CDR3 contains 15 residues.

The rearrangement uses TRBV5-1 and TRBJ1-4; D gene uncertain. The CDR3 has 14 residues. Trimming shortened V by 0 bases and J by 8 bases, and 11 bases separated the two germline ends. The germline gives CDR1 SGHRS, CDR2 YFSETQ. The DNA of the CDR3 is TGCGCCAGCAGCTTGGATTCCTTAAGAGAAAAACTGTTTTTT. Translating gives CASSLDSLREKLFF.

This clone appeared a few times. J is TRBJ1-2 and V is TRBV7-9; tentative D call: TRBD1 (6 bases). Looked up from germline, CDR1 is SEHNR and CDR2 is FQNEAQ (reference sequence). The CDR3 is 14 residues long. Trimming took 4 bases from V and 4 from J, leaving 13 bases between them. The CDR3 loop is CASSSSGVVYGYTF. CDR3 DNA sequence: TGTGCCAGCAGCTCCTCAGGGGTTGTCTATGGCTACACCTTC.

This chain connects TRBV28 to TRBJ2-1; TRBD2 might be the D (5 bases). The CDR3 sequence is 13 residues long. The germline gives CDR1 MDHEN, CDR2 SYDVKM. V lost 4 bases and J 3 bases, leaving 7 bases between the germline ends. In nucleotides, the CDR3 is TGTGCCAGCAGTTCCCGGGACTACAATGAGCAGTTCTTC. Protein sequence: CASSSRDYNEQFF.